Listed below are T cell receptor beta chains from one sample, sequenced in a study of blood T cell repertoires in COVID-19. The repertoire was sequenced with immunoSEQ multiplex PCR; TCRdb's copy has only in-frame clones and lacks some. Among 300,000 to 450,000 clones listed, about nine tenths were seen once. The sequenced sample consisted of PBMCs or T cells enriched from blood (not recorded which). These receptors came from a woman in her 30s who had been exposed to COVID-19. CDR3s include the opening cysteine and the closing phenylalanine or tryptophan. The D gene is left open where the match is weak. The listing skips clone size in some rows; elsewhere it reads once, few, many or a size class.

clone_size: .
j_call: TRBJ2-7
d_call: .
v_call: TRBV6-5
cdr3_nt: TGTGCCAGCAGTAAACCGGGTCTCTCCTACGAGCAGTACTTC
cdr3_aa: CASSKPGLSYEQYF

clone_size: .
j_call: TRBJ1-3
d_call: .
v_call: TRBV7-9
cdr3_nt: TGTGCCAGCCGCCAGGGTTCTGGAAACACCATATATTTT
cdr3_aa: CASRQGSGNTIYF

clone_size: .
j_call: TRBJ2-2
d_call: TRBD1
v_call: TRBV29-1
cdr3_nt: TGCAGCGTTCAGGACAGGGACCACTACACCGGGGAGCTGTTTTTT
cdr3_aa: CSVQDRDHYTGELFF

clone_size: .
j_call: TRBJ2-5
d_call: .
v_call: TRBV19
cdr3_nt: TGTGCCAGTAGCCTCGGACTGAACCAAGAGACCCAGTACTTC
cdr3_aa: CASSLGLNQETQYF

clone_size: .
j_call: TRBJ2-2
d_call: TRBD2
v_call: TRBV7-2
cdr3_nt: TGTGCCAGCAGCTTGCTACTAGCGGGAGACACCGGGGAGCTGTTTTTT
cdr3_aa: CASSLLLAGDTGELFF

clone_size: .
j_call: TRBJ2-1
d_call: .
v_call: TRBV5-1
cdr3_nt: TGCGCCAGCCGAGGACTTCCGAGCTCCTACAATGAGCAGTTCTTC
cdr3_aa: CASRGLPSSYNEQFF

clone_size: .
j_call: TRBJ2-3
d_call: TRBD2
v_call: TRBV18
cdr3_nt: TGTGCCAGCTCACCTAGGACTGCGGGAGGGCCCCTAGATACGCAGTATTTT
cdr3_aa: CASSPRTAGGPLDTQYF

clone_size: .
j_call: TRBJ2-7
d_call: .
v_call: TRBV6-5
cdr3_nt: TGTGCCAGCAGGCGGCTACAGGGATCGGTGGGCGAGCAGTACTTC
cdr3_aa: CASRRLQGSVGEQYF

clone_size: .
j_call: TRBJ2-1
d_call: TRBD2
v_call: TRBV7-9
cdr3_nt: TGTGCCAGCGCCATACTAGCGGGAGGGCGCAATGAGCAGTTCTTC
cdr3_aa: CASAILAGGRNEQFF

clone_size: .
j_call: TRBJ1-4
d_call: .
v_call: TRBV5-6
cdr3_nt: TGTGCCAGCAGCCTCCAGCGGCTCCCTAATGAAAAACTGTTTTTT
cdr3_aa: CASSLQRLPNEKLFF

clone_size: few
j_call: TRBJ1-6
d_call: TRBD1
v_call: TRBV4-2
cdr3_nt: TGTGCCAGCAGCCGGGACAGGGAAACCTATAATTCACCCCTCCACTTT
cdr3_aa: CASSRDRETYNSPLHF

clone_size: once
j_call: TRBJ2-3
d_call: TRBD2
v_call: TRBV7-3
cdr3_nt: TGTGCCAGCAGCTTAACGGGACTAGCGGGAGGGTACGCAGATACGCAGTATTTT
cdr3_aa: CASSLTGLAGGYADTQYF

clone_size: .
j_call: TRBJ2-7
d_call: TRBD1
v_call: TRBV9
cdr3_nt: TGTGCCAGCAGCGCCGACATTGGGACAGGCTACGAGCAGTACTTC
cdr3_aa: CASSADIGTGYEQYF

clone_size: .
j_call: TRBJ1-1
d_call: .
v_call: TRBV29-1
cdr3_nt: TGCAGCGTTGTGGGAGAGAACACTGAAGCTTTCTTT
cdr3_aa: CSVVGENTEAFF

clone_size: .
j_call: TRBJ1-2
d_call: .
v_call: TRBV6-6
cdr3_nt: TGTGCCAGCAGTTACAATTTCCAGGATGGCTACACCTTC
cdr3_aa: CASSYNFQDGYTF

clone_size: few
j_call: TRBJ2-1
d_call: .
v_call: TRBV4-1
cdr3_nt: TGCGCCAGCAGCCAAGATTACCAACTAGTTGTTGAGCAGTTCTTC
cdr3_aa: CASSQDYQLVVEQFF

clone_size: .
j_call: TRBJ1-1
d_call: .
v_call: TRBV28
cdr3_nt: TGTGCCAGCAGTTCCCTCAGGGGCACTGAAGCTTTCTTT
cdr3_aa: CASSSLRGTEAFF

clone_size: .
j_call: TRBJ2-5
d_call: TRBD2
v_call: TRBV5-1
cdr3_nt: TGCGCCAGCAGCTTAAGCGGGATGAGTCTAGAGACCCAGTACTTC
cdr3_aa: CASSLSGMSLETQYF

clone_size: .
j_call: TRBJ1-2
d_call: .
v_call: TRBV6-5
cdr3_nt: TGTGCCAGTGGGTCAGGGAGGGGTATCTATGGCTACACCTTC
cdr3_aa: CASGSGRGIYGYTF

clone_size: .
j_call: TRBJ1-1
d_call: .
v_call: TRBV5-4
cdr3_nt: TGTGCCAGCACCTTCCCCGGCGGCAACACTGAAGCTTTCTTT
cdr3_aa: CASTFPGGNTEAFF

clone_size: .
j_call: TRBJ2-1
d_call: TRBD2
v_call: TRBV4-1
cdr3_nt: TGCGCCAGCAGCCTAGAGACTAGCGGGCCTTCCCTCTCCTACAATGAGCAGTTCTTC
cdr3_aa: CASSLETSGPSLSYNEQFF

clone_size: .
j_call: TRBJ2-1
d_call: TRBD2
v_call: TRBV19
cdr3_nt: TGTGCCAGTACCCCCGGGACTAGCGGGACAACAACCGAGCAGTTCTTC
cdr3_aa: CASTPGTSGTTTEQFF

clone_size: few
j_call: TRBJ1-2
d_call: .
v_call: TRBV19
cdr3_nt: TGTGCCAGCTCGGACAGAAACTATGGCTACACCTTC
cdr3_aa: CASSDRNYGYTF

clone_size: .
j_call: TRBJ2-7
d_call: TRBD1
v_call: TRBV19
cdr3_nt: TGTGCCGAAGACAGGGCGATGACCTACGAGCAGTACTTC
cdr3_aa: CAEDRAMTYEQYF

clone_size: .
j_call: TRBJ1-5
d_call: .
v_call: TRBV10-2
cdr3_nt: TGCGCCAGCAGTTGGTCAGGTTACAATCAGCCCCAGCATTTT
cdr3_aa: CASSWSGYNQPQHF

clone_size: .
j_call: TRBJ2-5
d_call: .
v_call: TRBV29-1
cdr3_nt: TGCAGCGTTGATCGTGGGAGTCTAGAGACCCAGTACTTC
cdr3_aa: CSVDRGSLETQYF

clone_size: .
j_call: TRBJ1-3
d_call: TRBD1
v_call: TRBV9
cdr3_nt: TGTGCCAGCAGCGTAGCGGACAGGTTCTCCTCTGGAAACACCATATATTTT
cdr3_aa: CASSVADRFSSGNTIYF

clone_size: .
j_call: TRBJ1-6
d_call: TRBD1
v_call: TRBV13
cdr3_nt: TGTGCCAGCAGCCTAGAATCGACAGGGGGCATTCATTCACCCCTCCACTTT
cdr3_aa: CASSLESTGGIHSPLHF

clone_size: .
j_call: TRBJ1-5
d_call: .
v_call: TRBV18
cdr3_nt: TGTGCCAGCTCACCACGATCGGGAGATCAGCCCCAGCATTTT
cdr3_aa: CASSPRSGDQPQHF

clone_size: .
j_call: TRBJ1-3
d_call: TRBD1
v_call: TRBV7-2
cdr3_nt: TGTGCCAGCAGCTTAGTTGGGTACAGGGGGCAAAACACCATATATTTT
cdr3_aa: CASSLVGYRGQNTIYF

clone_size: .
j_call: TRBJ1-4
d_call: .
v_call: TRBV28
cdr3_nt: TGTGCCAGCAGTGGACACATGGTTAATGAAAAACTGTTTTTT
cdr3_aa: CASSGHMVNEKLFF

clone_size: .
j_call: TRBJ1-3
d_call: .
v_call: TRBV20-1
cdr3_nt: TGCAGTGCTAGTTGGCTTGAACAAGCTGGAAACACCATATATTTT
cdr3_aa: CSASWLEQAGNTIYF

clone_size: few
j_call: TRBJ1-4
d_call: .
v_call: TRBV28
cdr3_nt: TGTGCCAGCAGTTTCGGGGGGGCGCGCGAAAAACTGTTTTTT
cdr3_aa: CASSFGGAREKLFF

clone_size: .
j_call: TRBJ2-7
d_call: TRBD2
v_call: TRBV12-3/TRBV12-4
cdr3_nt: TGTGCCAGCAGTTTGCGGGAGGGCTACGAGCAGTACTTC
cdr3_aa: CASSLREGYEQYF

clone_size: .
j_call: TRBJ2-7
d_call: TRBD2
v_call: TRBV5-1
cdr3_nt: TGCGCCAGCAGCCTGCAAGGGAGGGCCCCCTCCTACGAGCAGTACTTC
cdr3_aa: CASSLQGRAPSYEQYF

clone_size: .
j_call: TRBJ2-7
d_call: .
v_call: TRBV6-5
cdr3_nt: TGTGCCAGCACGAGGGCTAGACTCCACGAGCAGTACTTC
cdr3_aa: CASTRARLHEQYF

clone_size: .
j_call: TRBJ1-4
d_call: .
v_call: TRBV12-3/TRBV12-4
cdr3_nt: TGTGCCAGCAGTTTGGGAGGGAATGAAAAACTGTTTTTT
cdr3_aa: CASSLGGNEKLFF

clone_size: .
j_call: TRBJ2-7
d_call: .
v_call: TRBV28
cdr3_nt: TGTGCCAGCAGTTTATACTACTCCTACGAGCAGTACTTC
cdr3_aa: CASSLYYSYEQYF

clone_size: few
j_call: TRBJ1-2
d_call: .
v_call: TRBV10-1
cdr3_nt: TGCGCCAGCAGTGAGGGGCCCAACTATGGCTACACCTTC
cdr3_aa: CASSEGPNYGYTF

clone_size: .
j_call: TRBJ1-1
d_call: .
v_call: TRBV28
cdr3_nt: TGTGCCAGCAGTTTAGGTCAGGATGGGAACACTGAAGCTTTCTTT
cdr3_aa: CASSLGQDGNTEAFF

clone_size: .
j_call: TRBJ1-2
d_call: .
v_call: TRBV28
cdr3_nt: TGTGCCAGCAGTTTACCGACACCGTATGGCTACACCTTC
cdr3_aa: CASSLPTPYGYTF

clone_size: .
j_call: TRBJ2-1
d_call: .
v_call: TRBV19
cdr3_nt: TGTGCCAGTAGTATGGCCCTCCCTAGCGCCTACTCCTACAATGAGCAGTTCTTC
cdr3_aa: CASSMALPSAYSYNEQFF

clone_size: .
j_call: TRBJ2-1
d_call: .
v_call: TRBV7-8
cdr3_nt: TGTGCCAGCATCCCGGAGGGCAGATCCATCTACAATGAGCAGTTCTTC
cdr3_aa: CASIPEGRSIYNEQFF

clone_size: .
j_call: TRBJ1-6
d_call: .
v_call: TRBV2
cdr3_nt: TGTGCCAGCAGGTCCCAGGAATCAAATTCACCCCTCCACTTT
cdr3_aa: CASRSQESNSPLHF

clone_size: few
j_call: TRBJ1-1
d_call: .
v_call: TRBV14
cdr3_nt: TGTGCCAGCAGCCAAGATAATATTTGGGCAATGAACACTGAAGCTTTCTTT
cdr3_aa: CASSQDNIWAMNTEAFF

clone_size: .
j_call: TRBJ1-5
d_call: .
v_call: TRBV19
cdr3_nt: TGTGCCAGTAGTATAGTGCGAGGACCGCCTCAGGGTCAGCCCCAGCATTTT
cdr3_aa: CASSIVRGPPQGQPQHF

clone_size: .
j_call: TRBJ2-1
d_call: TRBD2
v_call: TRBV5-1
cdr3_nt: TGCGCCAGCCGACCTGGACTAGCGGAATACAATGAGCAGTTCTTC
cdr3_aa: CASRPGLAEYNEQFF

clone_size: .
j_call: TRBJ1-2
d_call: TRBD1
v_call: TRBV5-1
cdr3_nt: TGCGCCAGCAGCTTGGATCAGGGGGCAGGGTATGGCTACACCTTC
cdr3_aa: CASSLDQGAGYGYTF

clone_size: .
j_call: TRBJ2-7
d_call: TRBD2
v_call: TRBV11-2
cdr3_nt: TGTGCCAGCAGCTTTACAGTGACTAGCGGGAGCCCCTACGAGCAGTACTTC
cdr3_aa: CASSFTVTSGSPYEQYF

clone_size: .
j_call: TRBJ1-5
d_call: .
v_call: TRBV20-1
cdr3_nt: TGCAGTGCTAAGGGGGATCAGCCCCAGCATTTT
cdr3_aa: CSAKGDQPQHF

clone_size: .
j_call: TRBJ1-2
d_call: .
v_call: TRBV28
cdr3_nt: TGTGCCAGCAGTCCCCCCCGACAGGCTAACTATGGCTACACCTTC
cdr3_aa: CASSPPRQANYGYTF

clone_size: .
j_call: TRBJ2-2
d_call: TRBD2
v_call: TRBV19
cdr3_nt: TGTGCCAGTGATAAAAGCGGGAGGGGGAGCGGGGAGCTGTTTTTT
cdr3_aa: CASDKSGRGSGELFF

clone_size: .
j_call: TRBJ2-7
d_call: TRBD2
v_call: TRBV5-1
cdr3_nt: TGCGCCAGCAGCTTGGGACTGCTGGGACTAGCAGACTACGAGCAGTACTTC
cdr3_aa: CASSLGLLGLADYEQYF

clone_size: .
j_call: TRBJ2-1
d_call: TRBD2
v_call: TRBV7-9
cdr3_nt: TGTGCCAGCAGCCAAGTAGCGGGAGTATACAATGAGCAGTTCTTC
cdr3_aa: CASSQVAGVYNEQFF

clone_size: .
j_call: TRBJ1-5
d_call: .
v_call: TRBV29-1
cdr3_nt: TGCAGCGTTGGTCGGGACACGAATCAGCCCCAGCATTTT
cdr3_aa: CSVGRDTNQPQHF